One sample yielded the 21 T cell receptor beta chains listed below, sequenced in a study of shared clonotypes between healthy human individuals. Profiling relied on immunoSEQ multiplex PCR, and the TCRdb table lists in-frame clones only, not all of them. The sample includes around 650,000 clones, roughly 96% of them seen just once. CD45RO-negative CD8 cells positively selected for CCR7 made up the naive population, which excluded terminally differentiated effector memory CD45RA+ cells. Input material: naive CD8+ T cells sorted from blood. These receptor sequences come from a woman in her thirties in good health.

The DNA of the CDR3 is TGTGCCAGCAGCTCCCTCCCGGGGGTGACTGAAGCTTTCTTT. This codes for CASSSLPGVTEAFF. V is TRBV7-9 and J is TRBJ1-1, with D maybe TRBD1 (5 bases). Trimming left V 4 bases short and J 5 bases short, with 14 bases between. Germline V gene sequence: CDR1 SEHNR, CDR2 FQNEAQ (reference sequence). The CDR3 runs to 14 residues.

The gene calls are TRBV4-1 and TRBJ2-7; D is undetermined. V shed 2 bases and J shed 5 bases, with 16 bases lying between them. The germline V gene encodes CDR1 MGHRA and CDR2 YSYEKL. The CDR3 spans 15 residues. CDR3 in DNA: TGCGCCAGCAGCCAAACAGAGATGGGTAATCACGAGCAGTACTTC. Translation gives CASSQTEMGNHEQYF.

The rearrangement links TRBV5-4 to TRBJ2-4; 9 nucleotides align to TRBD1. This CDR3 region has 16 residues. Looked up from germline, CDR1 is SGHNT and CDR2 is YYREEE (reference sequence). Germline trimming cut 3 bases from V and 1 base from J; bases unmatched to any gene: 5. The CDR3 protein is CASSSPGTGAKNIQYF. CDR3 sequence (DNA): TGTGCCAGCAGCTCCCCAGGGACAGGGGCCAAAAACATTCAGTACTTC.

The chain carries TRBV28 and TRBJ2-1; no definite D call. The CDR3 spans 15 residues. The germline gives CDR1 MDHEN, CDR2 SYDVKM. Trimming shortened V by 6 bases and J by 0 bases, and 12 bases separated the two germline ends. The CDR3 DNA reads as TGTGCCAGCAGCCATCTGGAAAGCTCCTACAATGAGCAGTTCTTC. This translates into CASSHLESSYNEQFF.

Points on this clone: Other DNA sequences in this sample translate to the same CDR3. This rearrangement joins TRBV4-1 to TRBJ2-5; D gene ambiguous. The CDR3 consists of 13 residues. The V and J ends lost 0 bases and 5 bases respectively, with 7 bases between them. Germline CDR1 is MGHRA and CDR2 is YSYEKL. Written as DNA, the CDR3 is TGCGCCAGCAGCCAAGATCGCGAGGAGACCCAGTACTTC. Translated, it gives CASSQDREETQYF.

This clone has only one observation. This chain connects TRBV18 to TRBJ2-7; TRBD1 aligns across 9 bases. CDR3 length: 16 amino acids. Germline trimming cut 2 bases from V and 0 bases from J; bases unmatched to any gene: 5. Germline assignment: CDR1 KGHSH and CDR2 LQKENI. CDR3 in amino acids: CASSPADRGSSYEQYF. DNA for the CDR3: TGTGCCAGCTCACCAGCCGACAGGGGGTCCTCCTACGAGCAGTACTTC. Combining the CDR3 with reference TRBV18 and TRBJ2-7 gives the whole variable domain NAGVMQNPRHLVRRRGQEARLRCSPMKGHSHVYWYRQLPEEGLKFMVYLQKENIIDESGMPKERFSAEFPKEGPSILRIQQVVRGDSAAYFCASSPADRGSSYEQYFGPGTRLTVT.

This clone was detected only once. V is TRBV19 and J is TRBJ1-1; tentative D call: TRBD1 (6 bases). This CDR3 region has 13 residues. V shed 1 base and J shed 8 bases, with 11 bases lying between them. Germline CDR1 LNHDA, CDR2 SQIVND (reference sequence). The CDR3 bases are TGTGCCAGTAGTATAGTCCCGGGGGCCGAAGCTTTCTTT. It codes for CASSIVPGAEAFF.

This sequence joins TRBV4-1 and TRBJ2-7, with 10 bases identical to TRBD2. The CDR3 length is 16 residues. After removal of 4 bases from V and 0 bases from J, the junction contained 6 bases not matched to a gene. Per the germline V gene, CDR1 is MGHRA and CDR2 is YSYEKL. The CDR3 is CASSPWTSGLSYEQYF. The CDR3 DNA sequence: TGCGCCAGCAGCCCATGGACTAGCGGCCTCTCCTACGAGCAGTACTTC.

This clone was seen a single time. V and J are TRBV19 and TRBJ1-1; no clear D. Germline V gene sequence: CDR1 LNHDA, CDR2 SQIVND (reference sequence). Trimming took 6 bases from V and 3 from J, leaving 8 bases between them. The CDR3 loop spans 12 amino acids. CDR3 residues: CASRAGYTEAFF. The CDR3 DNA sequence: TGTGCCAGTAGAGCAGGTTACACTGAAGCTTTCTTT.

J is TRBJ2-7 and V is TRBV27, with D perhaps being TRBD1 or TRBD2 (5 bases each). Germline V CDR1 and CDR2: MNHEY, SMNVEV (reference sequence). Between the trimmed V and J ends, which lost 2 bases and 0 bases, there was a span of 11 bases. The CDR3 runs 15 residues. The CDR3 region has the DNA TGTGCCAGCAGTTTACTGGGGGAGCACTCCTACGAGCAGTACTTC. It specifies CASSLLGEHSYEQYF.

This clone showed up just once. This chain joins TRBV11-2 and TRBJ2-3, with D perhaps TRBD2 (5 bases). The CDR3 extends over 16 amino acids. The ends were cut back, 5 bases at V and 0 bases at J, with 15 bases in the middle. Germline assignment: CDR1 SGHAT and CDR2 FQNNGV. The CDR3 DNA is TGTGCCAGCAGCCCTAGGAGTAGGGAGAGCACAGATACGCAGTATTTT. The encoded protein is CASSPRSRESTDTQYF.

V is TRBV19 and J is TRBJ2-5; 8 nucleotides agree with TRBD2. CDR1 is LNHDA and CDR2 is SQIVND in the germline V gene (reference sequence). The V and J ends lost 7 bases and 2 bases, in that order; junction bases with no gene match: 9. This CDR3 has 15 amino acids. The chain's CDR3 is CASTSTSALQETQYF. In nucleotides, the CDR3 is TGTGCCAGTACTTCGACTAGCGCGCTACAAGAGACCCAGTACTTC.

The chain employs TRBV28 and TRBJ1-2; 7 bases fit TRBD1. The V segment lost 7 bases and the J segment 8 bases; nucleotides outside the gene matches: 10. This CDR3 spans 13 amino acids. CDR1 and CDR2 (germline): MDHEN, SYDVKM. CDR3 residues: CASTDAGTAGYTF. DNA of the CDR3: TGTGCCAGCACCGACGCTGGGACAGCCGGCTACACCTTC.

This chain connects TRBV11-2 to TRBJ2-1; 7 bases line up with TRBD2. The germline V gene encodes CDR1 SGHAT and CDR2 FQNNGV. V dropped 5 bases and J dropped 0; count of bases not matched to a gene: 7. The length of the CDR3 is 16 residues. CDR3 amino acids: CASSRGTGGSYNEQFF. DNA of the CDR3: TGTGCCAGCAGCCGGGGGACGGGGGGCTCCTACAATGAGCAGTTCTTC.

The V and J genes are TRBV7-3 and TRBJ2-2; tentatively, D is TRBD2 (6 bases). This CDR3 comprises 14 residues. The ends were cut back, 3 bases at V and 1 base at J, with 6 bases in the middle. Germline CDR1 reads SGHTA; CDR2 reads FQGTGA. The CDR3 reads CASSFSGNTGELFF. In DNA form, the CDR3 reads TGTGCCAGCAGCTTTAGCGGGAACACCGGGGAGCTGTTTTTT.

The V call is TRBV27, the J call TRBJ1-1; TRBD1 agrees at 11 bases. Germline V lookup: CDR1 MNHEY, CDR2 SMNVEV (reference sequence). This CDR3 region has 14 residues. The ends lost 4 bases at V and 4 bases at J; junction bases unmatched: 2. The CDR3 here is CASSSGTGGTEAFF. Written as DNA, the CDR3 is TGTGCCAGCAGTTCCGGGACAGGGGGCACTGAAGCTTTCTTT.

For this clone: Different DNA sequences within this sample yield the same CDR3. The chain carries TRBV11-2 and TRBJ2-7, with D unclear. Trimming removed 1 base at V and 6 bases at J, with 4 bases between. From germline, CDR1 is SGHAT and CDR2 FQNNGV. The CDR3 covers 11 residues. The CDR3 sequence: CASSLVGEQYF. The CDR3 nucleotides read TGTGCCAGCAGCTTAGTAGGCGAGCAGTACTTC. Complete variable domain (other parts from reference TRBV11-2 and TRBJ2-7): EAGVAQSPRYKIIEKRQSVAFWCNPISGHATLYWYQQILGQGPKLLIQFQNNGVVDDSQLPKDRFSAERLKGVDSTLKIQPAKLEDSAVYLCASSLVGEQYFGPGTRLTVT.

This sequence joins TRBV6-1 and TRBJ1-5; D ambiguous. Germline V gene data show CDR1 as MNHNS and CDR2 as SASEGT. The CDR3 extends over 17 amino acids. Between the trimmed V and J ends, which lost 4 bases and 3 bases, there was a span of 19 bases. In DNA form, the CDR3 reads TGTGCCAGCAGTGGAATGGAGGTGTTCCCTCTCAATCAGCCCCAGCATTTT. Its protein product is CASSGMEVFPLNQPQHF.

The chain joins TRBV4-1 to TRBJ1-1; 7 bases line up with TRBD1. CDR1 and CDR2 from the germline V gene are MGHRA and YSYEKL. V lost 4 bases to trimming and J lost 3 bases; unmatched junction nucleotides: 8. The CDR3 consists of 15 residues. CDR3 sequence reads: CASSPVGQIYTEAFF. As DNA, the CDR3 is TGCGCCAGCAGCCCCGTGGGACAGATTTACACTGAAGCTTTCTTT.

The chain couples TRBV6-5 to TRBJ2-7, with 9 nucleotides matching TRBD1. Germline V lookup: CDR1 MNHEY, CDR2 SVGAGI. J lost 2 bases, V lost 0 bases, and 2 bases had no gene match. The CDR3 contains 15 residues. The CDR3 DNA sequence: TGTGCCAGCAGTTACTCAGACAGGGGGGCCTACGAGCAGTACTTC. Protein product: CASSYSDRGAYEQYF.

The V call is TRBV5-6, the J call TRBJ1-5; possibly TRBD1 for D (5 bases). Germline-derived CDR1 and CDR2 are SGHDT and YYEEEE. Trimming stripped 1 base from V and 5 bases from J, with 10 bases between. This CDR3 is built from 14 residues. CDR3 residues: CASSLWGGYQPQHF. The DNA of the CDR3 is TGTGCCAGCAGCTTGTGGGGGGGGTATCAGCCCCAGCATTTT.